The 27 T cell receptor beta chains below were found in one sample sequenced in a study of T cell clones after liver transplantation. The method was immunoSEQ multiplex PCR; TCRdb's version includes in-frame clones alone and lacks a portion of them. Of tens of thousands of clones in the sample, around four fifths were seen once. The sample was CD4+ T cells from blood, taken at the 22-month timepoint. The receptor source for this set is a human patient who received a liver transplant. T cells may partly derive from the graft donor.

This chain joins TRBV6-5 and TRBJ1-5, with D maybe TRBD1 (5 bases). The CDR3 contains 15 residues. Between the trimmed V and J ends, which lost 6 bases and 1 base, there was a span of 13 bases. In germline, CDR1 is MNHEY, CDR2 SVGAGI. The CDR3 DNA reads TGTGCCAGCAGGGTGAGTGGGGGGAGCAATCAGCCCCAGCATTTT. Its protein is CASRVSGGSNQPQHF.

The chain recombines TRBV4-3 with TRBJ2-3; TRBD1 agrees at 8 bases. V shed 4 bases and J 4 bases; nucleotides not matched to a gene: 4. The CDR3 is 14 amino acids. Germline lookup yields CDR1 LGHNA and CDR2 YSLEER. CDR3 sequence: CASSRGQGPDTQYF. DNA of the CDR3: TGCGCCAGCAGCCGTGGACAGGGACCAGATACGCAGTATTTT.

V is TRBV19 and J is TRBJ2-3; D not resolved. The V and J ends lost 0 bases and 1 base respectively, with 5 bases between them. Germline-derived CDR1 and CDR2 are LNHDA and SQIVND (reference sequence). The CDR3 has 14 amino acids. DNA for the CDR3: TGTGCCAGTAGTATAGACAGAGGCACAGATACGCAGTATTTT. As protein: CASSIDRGTDTQYF.

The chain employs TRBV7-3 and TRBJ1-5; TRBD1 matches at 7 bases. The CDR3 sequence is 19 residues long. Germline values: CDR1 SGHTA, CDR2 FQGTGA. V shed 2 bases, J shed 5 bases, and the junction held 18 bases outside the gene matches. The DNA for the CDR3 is TGTGCCAGCAGCTTACCCGGCAGGGGGGCTTTTCGGGTTGATCAGCCCCAGCATTTT. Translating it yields CASSLPGRGAFRVDQPQHF.

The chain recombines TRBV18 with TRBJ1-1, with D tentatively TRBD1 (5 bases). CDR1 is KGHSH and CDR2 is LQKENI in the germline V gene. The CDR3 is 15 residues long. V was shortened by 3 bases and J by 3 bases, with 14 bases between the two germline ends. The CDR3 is CASSPLEVRDTEAFF. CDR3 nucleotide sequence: TGTGCCAGCTCACCCTTAGAAGTCAGGGACACTGAAGCTTTCTTT. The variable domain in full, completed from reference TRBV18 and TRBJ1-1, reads NAGVMQNPRHLVRRRGQEARLRCSPMKGHSHVYWYRQLPEEGLKFMVYLQKENIIDESGMPKERFSAEFPKEGPSILRIQQVVRGDSAAYFCASSPLEVRDTEAFFGQGTRLTVV.

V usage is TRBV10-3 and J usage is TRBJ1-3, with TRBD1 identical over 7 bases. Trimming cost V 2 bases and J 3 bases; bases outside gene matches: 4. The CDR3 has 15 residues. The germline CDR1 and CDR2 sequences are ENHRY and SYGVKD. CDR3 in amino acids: CAISEGGQVGNTIYF. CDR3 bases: TGTGCCATCAGTGAGGGCGGACAGGTTGGAAACACCATATATTTT.

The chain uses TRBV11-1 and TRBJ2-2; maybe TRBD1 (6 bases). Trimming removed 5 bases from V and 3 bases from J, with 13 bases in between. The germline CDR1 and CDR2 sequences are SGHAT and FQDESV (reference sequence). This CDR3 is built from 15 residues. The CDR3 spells CASSLRDTDTGELFF. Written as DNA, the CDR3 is TGTGCCAGCAGCCTCCGGGACACAGACACCGGGGAGCTGTTTTTT.

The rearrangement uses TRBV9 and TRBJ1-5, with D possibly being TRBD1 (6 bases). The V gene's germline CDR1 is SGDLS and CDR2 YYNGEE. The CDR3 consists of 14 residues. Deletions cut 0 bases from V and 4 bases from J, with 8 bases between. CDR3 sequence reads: CASSVGGGNQPQHF. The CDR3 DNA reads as TGTGCCAGCAGCGTAGGAGGGGGAAATCAGCCCCAGCATTTT.

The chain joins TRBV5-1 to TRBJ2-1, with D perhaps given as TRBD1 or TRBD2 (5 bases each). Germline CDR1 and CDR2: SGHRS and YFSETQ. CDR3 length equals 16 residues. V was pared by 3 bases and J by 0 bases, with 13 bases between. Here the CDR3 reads CASSSPGTRSYNEQFF. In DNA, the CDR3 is TGCGCCAGCAGCTCGCCGGGGACGCGCTCCTACAATGAGCAGTTCTTC.

The CDR3 bases are TGTGCCAGCAGGACTGGGTGGAATGGGGCCAACGTCCTGACTTTC. Protein: CASRTGWNGANVLTF. V and J are TRBV5-6 and TRBJ2-6; D gene unclear. CDR3 length: 15 amino acids. CDR1 and CDR2 (germline): SGHDT, YYEEEE. The V end was cut by 5 bases, the J end by 3 bases, with 12 bases between.

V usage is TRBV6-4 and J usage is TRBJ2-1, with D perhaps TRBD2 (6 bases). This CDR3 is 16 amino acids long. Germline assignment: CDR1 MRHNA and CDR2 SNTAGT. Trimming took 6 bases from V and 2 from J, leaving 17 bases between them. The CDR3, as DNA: TGTGCCAGCAGCCCAACACCGGCGGGGACCTACAATGAGCAGTTCTTC. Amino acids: CASSPTPAGTYNEQFF.

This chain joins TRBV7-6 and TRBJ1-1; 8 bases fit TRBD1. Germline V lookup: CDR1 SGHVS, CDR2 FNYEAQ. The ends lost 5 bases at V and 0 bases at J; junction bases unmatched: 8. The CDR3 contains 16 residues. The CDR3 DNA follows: TGTGCCAGCAGCGCCCGACAGGGGATATTGAACACTGAAGCTTTCTTT. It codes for CASSARQGILNTEAFF.

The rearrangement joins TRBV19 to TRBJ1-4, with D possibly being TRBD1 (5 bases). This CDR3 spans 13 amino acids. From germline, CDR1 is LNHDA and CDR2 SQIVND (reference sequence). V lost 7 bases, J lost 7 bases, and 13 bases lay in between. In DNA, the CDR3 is TGTGCCAGTACTAAGGGGTTGGGTGAAAAACTGTTTTTT. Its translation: CASTKGLGEKLFF.

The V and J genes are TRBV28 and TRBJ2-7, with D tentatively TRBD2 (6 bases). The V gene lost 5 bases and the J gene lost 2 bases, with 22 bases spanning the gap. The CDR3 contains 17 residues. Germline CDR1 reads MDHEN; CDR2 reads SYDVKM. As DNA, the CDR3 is TGTGCCAGCAGTCGGCGACCACAGGACTACTCGCCCTACGAGCAGTACTTC. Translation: CASSRRPQDYSPYEQYF.

The CDR3 region is CASSEPAGFDAGELFF. CDR3 nucleotides: TGTGCCAGCAGTGAACCCGCGGGGTTTGATGCTGGGGAGCTGTTTTTT. The V and J genes are TRBV6-1 and TRBJ2-2; D might be TRBD2 (6 bases). Trimming took 2 bases from V and 8 from J, leaving 18 bases between them. This CDR3 has 16 residues. Germline V gene lookup returns CDR1 MNHNS and CDR2 SASEGT.

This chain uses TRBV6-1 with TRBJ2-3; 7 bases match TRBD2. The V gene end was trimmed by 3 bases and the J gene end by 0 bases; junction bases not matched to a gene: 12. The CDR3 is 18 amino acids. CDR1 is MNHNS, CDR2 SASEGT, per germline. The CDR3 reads CASSETSWGSSSTDTQYF. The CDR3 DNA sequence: TGTGCCAGCAGTGAGACTAGCTGGGGATCCTCTAGCACAGATACGCAGTATTTT.

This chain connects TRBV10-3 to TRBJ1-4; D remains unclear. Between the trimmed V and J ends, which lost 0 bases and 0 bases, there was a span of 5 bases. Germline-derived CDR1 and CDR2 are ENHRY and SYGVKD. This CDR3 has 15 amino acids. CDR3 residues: CAISESGSTNEKLFF. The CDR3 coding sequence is TGTGCCATCAGTGAGTCGGGCTCAACTAATGAAAAACTGTTTTTT.

The CDR3 coding sequence is TGTGCCAGCAGTGAACAGGGCAATAGCAATCAGCCCCAGCATTTT. Translating it yields CASSEQGNSNQPQHF. The J gene is TRBJ1-5, the V gene TRBV2; maybe TRBD1 (5 bases). The CDR3 has 15 amino acids. Trimming stripped 2 bases from V and 0 bases from J, with 8 bases between. Germline V gene lookup returns CDR1 SNHLY and CDR2 FYNNEI. Drawing the rest from reference TRBV2 and TRBJ1-5, the complete variable domain is EPEVTQTPSHQVTQMGQEVILRCVPISNHLYFYWYRQILGQKVEFLVSFYNNEISEKSEIFDDQFSVERPDGSNFTLKIRSTKLEDSAMYFCASSEQGNSNQPQHFGDGTRLSIL.

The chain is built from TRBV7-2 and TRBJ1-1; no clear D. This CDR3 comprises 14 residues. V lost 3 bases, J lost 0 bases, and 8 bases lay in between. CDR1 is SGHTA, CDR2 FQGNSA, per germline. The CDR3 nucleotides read TGTGCCAGCAGCTTTAGTCTTATGAACACTGAAGCTTTCTTT. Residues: CASSFSLMNTEAFF.

This CDR3 is CASSIGLHVGEKLFF. The CDR3 DNA sequence: TGTGCCAGTAGTATAGGGCTACACGTCGGTGAAAAACTGTTTTTT. The genes are TRBV19 and TRBJ1-4; D remains ambiguous. Germline loops: CDR1 LNHDA, CDR2 SQIVND (reference sequence). V was pared by 1 base and J by 7 bases, with 13 bases between. This CDR3 is built from 15 residues.

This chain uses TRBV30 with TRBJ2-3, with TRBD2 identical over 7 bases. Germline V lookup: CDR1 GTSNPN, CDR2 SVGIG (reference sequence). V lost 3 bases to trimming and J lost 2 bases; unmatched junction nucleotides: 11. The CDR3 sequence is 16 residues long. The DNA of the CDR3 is TGTGCCTGGAGGGACAATAGCGGGTTTTACACAGATACGCAGTATTTT. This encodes CAWRDNSGFYTDTQYF.

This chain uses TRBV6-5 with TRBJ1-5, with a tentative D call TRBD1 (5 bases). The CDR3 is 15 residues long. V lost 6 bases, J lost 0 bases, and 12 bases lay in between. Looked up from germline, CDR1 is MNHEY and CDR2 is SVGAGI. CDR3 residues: CASRSRGYSNQPQHF. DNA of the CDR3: TGTGCCAGCAGGTCACGGGGGTATAGCAATCAGCCCCAGCATTTT.

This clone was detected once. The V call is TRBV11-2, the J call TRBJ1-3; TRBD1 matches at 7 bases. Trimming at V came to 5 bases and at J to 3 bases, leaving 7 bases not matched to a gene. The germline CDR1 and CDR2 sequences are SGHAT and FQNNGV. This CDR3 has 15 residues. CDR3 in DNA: TGTGCCAGCAGCCTGACAGGGCTTAATGGAAACACCATATATTTT. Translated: CASSLTGLNGNTIYF.

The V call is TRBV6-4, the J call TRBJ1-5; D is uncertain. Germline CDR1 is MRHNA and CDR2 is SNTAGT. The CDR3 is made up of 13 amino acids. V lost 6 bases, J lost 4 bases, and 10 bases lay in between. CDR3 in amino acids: CASSSRQNQPQHF. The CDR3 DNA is TGTGCCAGCAGCTCCCGTCAAAATCAGCCCCAGCATTTT.

CDR3 region: CASSLTATTDTQYF. The CDR3 coding sequence is TGTGCCAGCAGCTTAACGGCTACCACAGATACGCAGTATTTT. J is TRBJ2-3 and V is TRBV7-3; no firm D call. V was pared by 0 bases and J by 2 bases, with 6 bases between. Germline lookup yields CDR1 SGHTA and CDR2 FQGTGA. The CDR3 spans 14 residues.

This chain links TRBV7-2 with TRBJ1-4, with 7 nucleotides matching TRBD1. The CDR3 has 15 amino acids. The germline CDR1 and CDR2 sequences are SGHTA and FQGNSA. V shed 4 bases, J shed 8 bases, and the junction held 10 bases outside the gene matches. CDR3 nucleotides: TGTGCCAGCAGCTCCGAGGCGACAGGGAGGGAAAAACTGTTTTTT. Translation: CASSSEATGREKLFF.

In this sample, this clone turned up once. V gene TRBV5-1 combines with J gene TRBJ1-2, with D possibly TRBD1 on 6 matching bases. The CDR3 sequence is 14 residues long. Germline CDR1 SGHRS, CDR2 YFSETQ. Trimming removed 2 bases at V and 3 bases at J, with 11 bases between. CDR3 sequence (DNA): TGCGCCAGCAGCTTAAGTGCAGGGGACTATGGCTACACCTTC. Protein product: CASSLSAGDYGYTF.